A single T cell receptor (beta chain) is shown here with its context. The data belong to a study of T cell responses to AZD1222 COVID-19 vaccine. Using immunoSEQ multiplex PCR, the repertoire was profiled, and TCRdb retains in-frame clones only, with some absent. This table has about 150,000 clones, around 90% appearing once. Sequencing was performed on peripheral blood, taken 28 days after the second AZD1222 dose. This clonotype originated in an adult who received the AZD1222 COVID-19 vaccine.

The CDR3 bases are TGTGCCTGGAGTTTCCGGGACAGATATAATGGCTACACCTTC. It translates to CAWSFRDRYNGYTF. This chain uses TRBV30 with TRBJ1-2; 7 positions agree with TRBD1. Per germline, CDR1 GTSNPN and CDR2 SVGIG (reference sequence). V was clipped by 2 bases and J by 6 bases; unmatched bases: 9. The CDR3 spans 14 residues. The variable domain in full, completed from reference TRBV30 and TRBJ1-2, reads SQTIHQWPATLVQPVGSPLSLECTVEGTSNPNLYWYRQAAGRGLQLLFYSVGIGQISSEVPQNLSASRPQDRQFILSSKKLLLSDSGFYLCAWSFRDRYNGYTFGSGTRLTVV.